Following are 13 T cell receptor beta chains from one sample sequenced in a study of cytomegalovirus exposure and HLA in healthy donors. Vbeta (60) and Jbeta (13) primers were used in the PCR. TCRdb's table, derived via immunoSEQ multiplex PCR, lists solely in-frame clones and lacks some. The top ten clones hold roughly 0.34% of a sample with some 190,000 clones, approximately 86% of them seen once. The sequenced sample consisted of PBMCs. The receptors come from a woman in her twenties or thirties in good health and CMV-seronegative.

J is TRBJ2-1 and V is TRBV6-1; D may be TRBD2 (6 bases). The V end was cut by 6 bases, the J end by 0 bases, with 12 bases between. CDR3 length equals 15 residues. Germline CDR1 and CDR2: MNHNS and SASEGT. The CDR3 region is CASSRDFSSYNEQFF. The CDR3 nucleotides are TGTGCCAGCAGCAGGGACTTCTCCTCCTACAATGAGCAGTTCTTC.

V is TRBV27 and J is TRBJ1-5; 8 nucleotides match TRBD1. This CDR3 comprises 15 residues. CDR1 MNHEY and CDR2 SMNVEV come from the germline V gene (reference sequence). Unmatched junction bases numbered 12, after V lost 10 bases and J lost 4 bases. For the CDR3, the DNA is TGTGCCACCAAAACCCAAGGACAGGGTAATCAGCCCCAGCATTTT. Protein product: CATKTQGQGNQPQHF.

The rearrangement links TRBV5-6 to TRBJ1-6; tentatively, D is TRBD1 (5 bases). The CDR3 loop spans 13 amino acids. Trimming left V 1 base short and J 10 bases short, with 9 bases between. Germline lookup yields CDR1 SGHDT and CDR2 YYEEEE. The CDR3 protein is CASSLQGASPLHF. Here the CDR3 DNA reads TGTGCCAGCAGCTTGCAGGGCGCCTCACCCCTCCACTTT.

The V and J genes are TRBV19 and TRBJ1-2, with D unclear. In germline, CDR1 is LNHDA, CDR2 SQIVND (reference sequence). Trimming removed 4 bases from V and 2 bases from J, with 11 bases in between. The length of the CDR3 is 14 residues. The DNA of the CDR3 is TGTGCCAGTAGTAGAGGTAGACGGAACTATGGCTACACCTTC. Amino acids: CASSRGRRNYGYTF.

This sequence joins TRBV5-1 and TRBJ1-1; 8 nucleotides align to TRBD1. Germline CDR1 is SGHRS and CDR2 is YFSETQ. The CDR3 is 14 amino acids. Trimming at V came to 4 bases and at J to 1 base, leaving 3 bases not matched to a gene. CDR3 residues: CASSLGQENTEAFF. The CDR3 coding sequence is TGCGCCAGCAGCCTGGGACAGGAGAACACTGAAGCTTTCTTT.

This CDR3 is CASSSLTGVNEQYF. DNA for the CDR3: TGTGCCAGCAGTTCCCTGACAGGGGTTAACGAGCAGTACTTC. The J gene is TRBJ2-7, the V gene TRBV28; 8 bases map to TRBD1. CDR1 and CDR2 (germline): MDHEN, SYDVKM. The CDR3 is made up of 14 amino acids. V was clipped by 4 bases and J by 5 bases; unmatched bases: 7.

The chain uses TRBV18 and TRBJ2-3; 11 nucleotides match TRBD2. The CDR3 is 16 amino acids. CDR1 KGHSH and CDR2 LQKENI come from the germline V gene. V shed 5 bases and J 0 bases; nucleotides not matched to a gene: 4. CDR3 residues: CASSFGTSGSTDTQYF. In nucleotides, the CDR3 is TGTGCCAGCTCATTCGGGACTAGCGGTAGCACAGATACGCAGTATTTT.

This chain links TRBV29-1 with TRBJ2-1; 7 nucleotides align to TRBD2. The germline V gene encodes CDR1 SQVTM and CDR2 ANQGSEA. This CDR3 comprises 14 residues. V was clipped by 7 bases and J by 6 bases; unmatched bases: 12. For the CDR3, the DNA is TGCAGCGCGGAGGGTCCTAGCGGAAGCAATGAGCAGTTCTTC. Translation: CSAEGPSGSNEQFF.

The chain recombines TRBV28 with TRBJ2-7; unclear D gene. Germline CDR1 is MDHEN and CDR2 is SYDVKM. The CDR3 is made up of 16 amino acids. Trimming shortened V by 5 bases and J by 0 bases, and 17 bases separated the two germline ends. CDR3 residues: CASSDLSLLSSYEQYF. The CDR3 DNA follows: TGTGCCAGCAGTGACCTTAGCCTATTGAGCTCCTACGAGCAGTACTTC.

The chain employs TRBV14 and TRBJ2-2; D unclear. With 4 bases removed from V and 0 bases from J, the gap between germline ends came to 12 bases. This CDR3 is 16 amino acids long. CDR1 and CDR2 from the germline V gene are SGHDN and FVKESK. CDR3 protein: CASSLFWQTNTGELFF. DNA of the CDR3: TGTGCCAGCAGCCTATTTTGGCAGACGAACACCGGGGAGCTGTTTTTT. Supplemented by reference TRBV14 and TRBJ2-2, the full variable domain reads EAGVTQFPSHSVIEKGQTVTLRCDPISGHDNLYWYRRVMGKEIKFLLHFVKESKQDESGMPNNRFLAERTGGTYSTLKVQPAELEDSGVYFCASSLFWQTNTGELFFGEGSRLTVL.

This clone came up once. The rearrangement links TRBV19 to TRBJ2-6; maybe TRBD2 (5 bases). The CDR3 totals 15 residues. Germline V gene data show CDR1 as LNHDA and CDR2 as SQIVND (reference sequence). Trimming took off 7 bases at V and 1 base at J, with 11 bases between the two ends. The CDR3, as DNA: TGTGCCAGTAAACGGGGTCATTCTGGGGCCAACGTCCTGACTTTC. Its translation is CASKRGHSGANVLTF.

This chain uses TRBV7-2 with TRBJ2-7; D is undetermined. Trimming stripped 6 bases from V and 2 bases from J, with 5 bases between. The CDR3 runs 11 residues. Germline lookup yields CDR1 SGHTA and CDR2 FQGNSA. CDR3 DNA: TGTGCCAGCAGTCCTACCTACGAGCAGTACTTC. Its protein is CASSPTYEQYF.

The chain is built from TRBV28 and TRBJ1-1; weak D call: TRBD1 (5 bases). CDR3 length equals 16 residues. Trimming shortened V by 1 base and J by 6 bases, and 18 bases separated the two germline ends. Germline V CDR1 and CDR2: MDHEN, SYDVKM. CDR3 loop: CASSLFRVGGEAEAFF. CDR3 coding DNA: TGTGCCAGCAGTTTATTTCGGGTCGGGGGGGAAGCTGAAGCTTTCTTT.